This TCR beta chain was documented in a study of blood T cell repertoires in COVID-19. Study background: PBMCs, B-cell-depleted T cells, or T cells were the source of the cDNA or gDNA that made up the material.

Study processing details: Researchers report that nucleated cell counts were estimated from reference gene primer amplification. Repertoires were generated with immunoSEQ multiplex PCR, while TCRdb's copy carries only in-frame clones and drops some. V, J and clone size are taken as reported in that table, and D and trimming were inferred from the DNA itself. This table holds more than 55,000 clones, around 84% found once. Losses at the gene ends were 1 base for V and 7 bases for J; bases not matched to a gene: 5. The V gene's germline CDR1 is SGHRS and CDR2 YFSETQ. CDR3 length: 15 residues. The chain combines TRBV5-1 with TRBJ2-2; 9 bases align to TRBD2. The TCR comes from a woman aged 80 or over with acute or convalescent COVID-19. Sequences were obtained from peripheral blood. CDR3 bases: TGCGCCAGCAGCTTGACGGCTAGCGGGGACGGGGAGCTGTTTTTT. Protein sequence: CASSLTASGDGELFF.